This T cell receptor (beta chain) emerged from a study of blood T cell repertoires in COVID-19. The wider study: The analysed material was cDNA or gDNA that came from T cells, B-cell-depleted T cells, or PBMCs.

This clone showed up just a few times. As originally analysed: Using reference gene primer amplification, nucleated cell counts were estimated. The table came from immunoSEQ multiplex PCR; TCRdb's copy has only in-frame clones and leaves some out. The DNA gave D and trimming, while V, J and clone size come from that table. Altogether fewer than 250,000 clones are present, around 80% being singletons, with the ten largest covering 20%. CDR1 is KGHSH, CDR2 LQKENI, per germline. The CDR3 contains 14 residues. V lost 4 bases and J lost 3, with 13 bases in between. This TCR was recovered from a man aged 30-40 years with active or convalescent COVID-19. Sequencing was performed on peripheral blood. This rearrangement joins TRBV18 to TRBJ2-7; D unresolved. CDR3 in amino acids: CASSLSQQFYEQYF. CDR3 DNA: TGTGCCAGCTCACTCAGTCAACAGTTCTACGAGCAGTACTTC. The full variable domain, in which reference TRBV18 and TRBJ2-7 provide the parts outside the CDR3, is NAGVMQNPRHLVRRRGQEARLRCSPMKGHSHVYWYRQLPEEGLKFMVYLQKENIIDESGMPKERFSAEFPKEGPSILRIQQVVRGDSAAYFCASSLSQQFYEQYFGPGTRLTVT.